A single sample gave rise to the 19 T cell receptor beta chains below, sequenced in a study of T cells in Graves' hyperthyroidism and ophthalmopathy. TCR beta CDR3 region amplification was performed from RNA transcripts. Initially, a first-round RT-PCR of the TCR CDR3 employed the HTBI primer set. TCRdb ran MiXCR on the multiplex PCR reads and lists one entry per CDR3 protein. The data show 500,000 to 750,000 distinct CDR3 sequences, around 42% seen once. The source material was peripheral blood or thyroid tissue (not recorded which). These TCRs come from a woman under 30 with Graves' hyperthyroidism.

The rearrangement links TRBV29-1 to TRBJ1-5; weak D call: TRBD1 (6 bases). Trimming removed 8 bases from V and 6 bases from J, with 14 bases in between. Per germline, CDR1 SQVTM and CDR2 ANQGSEA. The CDR3 runs to 12 residues. The CDR3 DNA reads TGCAGCACGTCAGGGGAGGGTCAGCCCCAGCATTTT. Translating it yields CSTSGEGQPQHF.

This clonotype was counted ten times or more. CDR3 in DNA: TGTGCCAGCAGCCTGACTAGCGACAAAGAGACCCAGTACTTC. It codes for CASSLTSDKETQYF. The chain couples TRBV5-8 to TRBJ2-5; 8 bases agree with TRBD2. Germline CDR1 reads SGHTS; CDR2 reads YDEGEE. The ends lost 4 bases at V and 3 bases at J; junction bases unmatched: 5. CDR3 size: 14 residues.

The chain uses TRBV12-3 or TRBV12-4 and TRBJ1-2; TRBD1 matches 10 bases. The CDR3 spans 14 residues. After removal of 6 bases from V and 12 bases from J, the junction contained 13 bases not matched to a gene. This CDR3 is CASRKPGQGFGNTF. Written as DNA, the CDR3 is TGTGCCAGCAGAAAACCGGGACAGGGGTTTGGAAACACCTTC.

This clonotype was observed a handful of times. The CDR3 spells CASSPTRTVGPGYEQYF. Here the CDR3 DNA reads TGTGCCAGCAGCCCCACTCGGACAGTAGGGCCGGGCTACGAGCAGTACTTC. The genes are TRBV3-1 and TRBJ2-7; tentative D call: TRBD1 (6 bases). This CDR3 contains 17 residues. Germline CDR1 is LGHDT and CDR2 is YNNKEL (reference sequence). V was shortened by 4 bases and J by 3 bases, with 22 bases between the two germline ends.

This clonotype appeared many times. V and J are TRBV12-3 or TRBV12-4 and TRBJ1-1, with D perhaps TRBD1 (5 bases). Trimming removed 11 bases at V and 1 base at J, with 17 bases between. The length of the CDR3 is 14 residues. CDR3 loop: CAGKRGGENTEAFF. DNA of the CDR3: TGTGCCGGGAAGCGGGGCGGGGAGAACACTGAAGCTTTCTTT.

This clonotype was counted many times. The CDR3: CASTSRLLREPQHF. In DNA, the CDR3 is TGTGCCAGTACCTCGCGACTTCTGAGGGAGCCCCAGCATTTT. The J gene is TRBJ1-5, the V gene TRBV19; D is unresolved. CDR3 length equals 14 residues. In germline, CDR1 is LNHDA, CDR2 SQIVND (reference sequence). V lost 7 bases, J lost 8 bases, and 18 bases lay in between.

This clonotype was seen at least ten times. The chain couples TRBV4-1 to TRBJ1-2, with TRBD1 matching over 7 bases. The CDR3 totals 16 residues. With 1 base clipped from V and 4 bases from J, the junction kept 9 bases outside the gene matches. Germline-derived CDR1 and CDR2 are MGHRA and YSYEKL. The CDR3 sequence: CASSQGGQVTSYGYTF. The CDR3 bases are TGCGCCAGCAGCCAAGGAGGACAGGTGACGTCCTATGGCTACACCTTC.

The table lists this clonotype with many counts. The rearrangement joins TRBV5-4 to TRBJ1-2; 9 bases are a match to TRBD1. Germline CDR1 SGHNT, CDR2 YYREEE (reference sequence). The CDR3 runs 15 residues. V was pared by 1 base and J by 7 bases, with 8 bases of the junction left unmatched. Here the CDR3 DNA reads TGTGCCAGCAGCTTGCCGGGACAGGGTCGGCTTGGCTACACCTTC. Its protein is CASSLPGQGRLGYTF. Full variable domain (rest looked up from reference TRBV5-4 and TRBJ1-2): ETGVTQSPTHLIKTRGQQVTLRCSSQSGHNTVSWYQQALGQGPQFIFQYYREEENGRGNFPPRFSGLQFPNYSSELNVNALELDDSALYLCASSLPGQGRLGYTFGSGTRLTVV.

Worth noting for this clonotype: This CDR3 fails to terminate in the conserved phenylalanine or tryptophan, so it likely reflects a read error. The DNA is omitted, as the CDR3 cannot be located on it reliably, and the CDR3 follows TCRdb's listing. The chain uses TRBV20-1 and TRBJ1-6. Germline V CDR1 and CDR2: DFQATT, SNEGSKA (reference sequence). The CDR3 has 9 amino acids, counting both end residues. The CDR3 sequence is CSAKADLYS.

The genes are TRBV19 and TRBJ1-6, with D unclear. The CDR3 runs 14 residues. Germline V gives CDR1 LNHDA, CDR2 SQIVND (reference sequence). The V gene lost 5 bases and the J gene lost 9 bases, with 14 bases spanning the gap. CDR3 bases: TGTGCCAGTAGTGAATGGGAGCAAGCTTCACCCCTCCACTTT. Encoded protein: CASSEWEQASPLHF.

This clonotype was seen ten or more times. The rearrangement uses TRBV7-2 and TRBJ1-2; D gene uncertain. The CDR3 runs to 11 residues. Trimming removed 7 bases from V and 3 bases from J, with 6 bases in between. Per the germline V gene, CDR1 is SGHTA and CDR2 is FQGNSA. CDR3 amino acids: CASTMDYGYTF. DNA of the CDR3: TGTGCCAGCACCATGGACTATGGCTACACCTTC.

This clonotype occurred many times. One junction end disagrees with the germline gene, perhaps due to a read error. This rearrangement joins TRBV24-1 to TRBJ2-7, with a tentative D call TRBD1 (6 bases). The CDR3 sequence is 12 residues long. The germline V gene has CDR1 KGHDR and CDR2 SFDVKD. The CDR3 protein is CATSDNTGILDF. The CDR3 DNA is TGTGCCACCAGTGATAACACAGGGATTTTGGACTTC.

For this clonotype: This could be a read error, since a much larger clone is one nucleotide away. The chain combines TRBV4-2 with TRBJ2-7; tentative D call: TRBD2 (6 bases). Germline loops: CDR1 LGHNA, CDR2 YNFKEQ. The CDR3 contains 16 residues. The CDR3 DNA is TGTGCCAGCAGCCAAGACGGAGGGCGGGGCATTTACGGGCAGTACTTC. Its protein is CASSQDGGRGIYGQYF.

This clonotype occurred many times. This rearrangement joins TRBV5-1 to TRBJ2-7, with D possibly matching TRBD1 (5 bases). The V and J ends lost 0 bases and 2 bases respectively, with 18 bases between them. The CDR3 loop spans 17 amino acids. Germline V gives CDR1 SGHRS, CDR2 YFSETQ. CDR3 sequence: CASSLAPRSQGPYEQYF. The DNA of the CDR3 is TGCGCCAGCAGCTTGGCCCCCCGCTCGCAGGGCCCCTACGAGCAGTACTTC. The full variable domain, rest sourced from reference TRBV5-1 and TRBJ2-7, is KAGVTQTPRYLIKTRGQQVTLSCSPISGHRSVSWYQQTPGQGLQFLFEYFSETQRNKGNFPGRFSGRQFSNSRSEMNVSTLELGDSALYLCASSLAPRSQGPYEQYFGPGTRLTVT.

In regard to this clonotype: It may be a read error: a sequence one base away is much more abundant. The chain's CDR3 is CASSDPGFQETQCF. DNA of the CDR3: TGTGCCAGCAGTGACCCGGGATTCCAAGAGACCCAGTGCTTC. The rearrangement joins TRBV7-2 to TRBJ2-5; perhaps TRBD2 as D (5 bases). The germline V gene has CDR1 SGHTA and CDR2 FQGNSA. The CDR3 covers 14 residues.

The rearrangement links TRBV7-9 to TRBJ2-1; D might be TRBD1 or TRBD2, each matching 5 bases. V was shortened by 5 bases and J by 9 bases, with 14 bases between the two germline ends. The CDR3 covers 13 residues. Per the germline V gene, CDR1 is SEHNR and CDR2 is FQNEAQ (reference sequence). CDR3 DNA: TGTGCCAGCAGCCGGGAATGGGACGGTGAGCAGTTCTTC. Translating it yields CASSREWDGEQFF.

This clonotype was counted many times. This sequence joins TRBV10-3 and TRBJ1-5; TRBD1 might be the D (5 bases). The V and J ends lost 0 bases and 5 bases respectively, with 11 bases between them. The CDR3 runs to 15 residues. CDR1 and CDR2 from the germline V gene are ENHRY and SYGVKD. The CDR3 loop is CAISESRVGDQPQHF. CDR3 nucleotide sequence: TGTGCCATCAGTGAGTCGAGGGTAGGGGATCAGCCCCAGCATTTT.

V and J are TRBV24-1 and TRBJ2-1, with D uncertain. There are 11 residues in the CDR3. Germline V CDR1 and CDR2: KGHDR, SFDVKD. With 6 bases removed from V and 10 bases from J, the gap between germline ends came to 9 bases. This CDR3 is CATSKAVEQFF. CDR3 nucleotide sequence: TGTGCCACCAGTAAGGCGGTGGAGCAGTTCTTC.

This clonotype was found many times. The J gene is TRBJ1-4, the V gene TRBV5-6, with no clear D. CDR3 size: 11 residues. Trimming removed 7 bases at V and 5 bases at J, with 6 bases between. CDR1 is SGHDT and CDR2 is YYEEEE in the germline V gene. The CDR3 reads CASGSNEKLFF. CDR3 nucleotide sequence: TGTGCCAGCGGGTCGAATGAAAAACTGTTTTTT.